This TCR beta chain was recorded in a study of beta chain features in type 1 diabetes. Germline-derived CDR1 and CDR2 are MNHEY and SVGAGI. Losses at the gene ends were 2 bases for V and 2 bases for J; bases not matched to a gene: 4. The CDR3 contains 15 residues. Comment on this clone: What it binds is unknown.

Notes on the study in general: Within the patient group, naive, central memory and Treg TCRB repertoires appeared more similar to each other than within healthy donors. Reduced insertions and increased deletions marked VDJ junctions in type 1 diabetes patients. There was a moderate but significant shortening of TCRB CDR3s in all four CD4+ subsets of Type 1 diabetes patients.

Expressed TCRB transcripts were sequenced, since all the RNA that had been isolated was reverse transcribed. It was found that naive, central memory and regulatory T cell samples averaged approximately 3.6 million reads. Method: immunoSEQ multiplex PCR; TCRdb's copy keeps in-frame clones and lacks some. The table has under 250,000 clones, about 15% seen once. Cells sorted by CD45RO/CCR7/CD25/CD127/CD95/CD27 comprised CD4+ naive, central memory, regulatory and stem cell-like memory cells. The rearrangement joins TRBV6-5 to TRBJ2-3; 7 nucleotides agree with TRBD1. The source of this sequence is a young man with type 1 diabetes. Sequencing was performed on naive CD4+ T cells from blood. CDR3 sequence (DNA): TGTGCCAGCAGTTACCTGGGACAGATCACAGATACGCAGTATTTT. Translating gives CASSYLGQITDTQYF.